Sequencing of this T cell receptor beta chain was carried out in a study of shared clonotypes between healthy human individuals. On sorted subsets, replicate PCRs used 150 to 250 ng DNA, or about 30,000 T cell genomes. Here immunoSEQ multiplex PCR was the method, and the copy in TCRdb shows in-frame clones only, minus some. The sample comprises some 2 million clones, 85% to 95% of which are singletons, and roughly 1% rests with the top ten. The CDR3 spans 13 residues. CDR1 and CDR2 (germline): SGHDN, FVKESK. V was clipped by 1 base and J by 6 bases, with 9 bases between them. As to this clone: Its antigen remains unidentified.

Study-wide results and caveats: The study found roughly 5% of naive CD4 clonotypes shared across a handful of donors.

CD45RO-negative, CCR7-positively selected cells formed the naive CD8 fraction, excluding terminally differentiated effector memory CD45RA+ cells. Recent acute infections and vaccinations were absent in the healthy HIV-negative adult donors. The sequencing sample was made of naive CD8+ T cells sorted from blood. V is TRBV14 and J is TRBJ1-2, with no clear D. The receptor comes from a man between 18 and 29 years old in good health. In DNA form, the CDR3 reads TGTGCCAGCAGCCAAGCTGGGGTACATGGCTACACCTTC. This encodes CASSQAGVHGYTF.